This TCR beta chain was profiled in a study of cytomegalovirus exposure and HLA in healthy donors. Trimming stripped 7 bases from V and 6 bases from J, with 10 bases between. CDR1 is MNHEY, CDR2 SVGAGI, per germline. There are 13 residues in the CDR3. Vbeta (60) and Jbeta (13) primers were used in the PCR. Method: immunoSEQ multiplex PCR; TCRdb's copy keeps in-frame clones and lacks some. Of about 140,000 clones in the sample, around 78% are singletons; the top ten hold 2% to 3%. Study-wide results and caveats: According to a later analysis, donors in an Asian-associated ancestry cluster reportedly had fewer N-insertions than the roughly 670-donor mean. Usually a TCR sequence was rare, but some public TCRs were found in many donors. TCR beta sequences reportedly predicted the HLA-A and HLA-B alleles of most subjects accurately. In a later analysis, HLA-associated TCR beta chains were more clonally expanded than equally common others.

Details on this clone: Its antigen is still unknown.

The sample was PBMCs. This receptor was obtained from a young woman in good health and CMV-seropositive. V gene TRBV6-5 combines with J gene TRBJ1-6; tentatively, D is TRBD1 (5 bases). The CDR3 nucleotides read TGTGCCAGCAATCAGGGATTTAATTCACCCCTCCACTTT. Amino acids: CASNQGFNSPLHF.